The T cell receptor (beta chain) described here comes from a study of cytomegalovirus exposure and HLA in healthy donors. Study results and caveats: Specificity of three CMV-associated chains for CMV antigens was verified in vitro. Later analysis demonstrated an association between a missense DCLRE1C variant and TCR beta V- and J-gene trimming. Earlier analysis found most TCR beta V segments productive about 87% or about 30% of the time.

60 Vbeta and 13 Jbeta primers were used in PCR. The assay was immunoSEQ multiplex PCR, and TCRdb's table has in-frame clones only and misses some. The table shows fewer than 110,000 clones, with almost 80% occurring only once. In germline, CDR1 is SGHTA, CDR2 FQGNSA. The J segment lost 7 bases and the V segment lost 7 bases, leaving 13 bases of the junction unmatched. This CDR3 has 15 amino acids. As for this clone: Its antigen is unidentified.

The chain joins TRBV7-2 to TRBJ1-2; 9 nucleotides agree with TRBD1. The sample was PBMCs. This TCR derives from a man aged 50 or older in good health and CMV-seropositive. CDR3 in DNA: TGTGCCAGCAACCAAATAACAGGGGGCGGTCGTGGCTACACCTTC. Translated, it gives CASNQITGGGRGYTF.